Listed here is a single T cell receptor (beta chain). V gave up 2 bases and J gave up 5 bases, with 7 bases separating them. The CDR3 contains 13 residues. Germline CDR1 SNHLY, CDR2 FYNNEI. This entry belongs to a study of shared clonotypes between healthy human individuals. The repertoire was sequenced with immunoSEQ multiplex PCR; TCRdb's copy has only in-frame clones and lacks some. The profile shows hundreds of thousands of clones, about 74% of them singletons. Sample: memory CD4+ T cells sorted from blood. Subset reported: CD45RA-negative fraction. The chain links TRBV2 to TRBJ2-1; D call uncertain. The source of this sequence is a woman under 40 in good health. CDR3 sequence: CASSELTHNEQFF. DNA for the CDR3: TGTGCCAGCAGTGAACTGACCCACAATGAGCAGTTCTTC.